This T cell receptor (beta chain) was captured by sequencing in a study of blood T cell repertoires in COVID-19. Study-wide background: Spain, Italy and the United States supplied samples that represented acute and convalescent COVID-19.

Seattle researchers signed up patients amid active infection and tracked them longitudinally. Profiled with immunoSEQ multiplex PCR; TCRdb holds only in-frame clones, not every one. Of about 390,000 clones in the sample, approximately 89% were seen once. CDR3 length: 18 residues. V lost 4 bases, J lost 1 base, and 22 bases lay in between. CDR1 is LNHDA, CDR2 SQIVND, per germline (reference sequence). Input material: peripheral blood. The V call is TRBV19, the J call TRBJ1-1; D possibly corresponds to TRBD1 (5 bases). The clonotype originates from an older woman with COVID-19, enrolled during active disease. The CDR3 sequence: CASSTTLLRAGGNTEAFF. DNA for the CDR3: TGTGCCAGTAGTACCACCCTTCTACGGGCCGGGGGGAACACTGAAGCTTTCTTT.